What follows are 29 T cell receptor beta chains derived from one specimen sequenced in a study of T cell changes during pregnancy in multiple sclerosis. Assay used: immunoSEQ multiplex PCR; TCRdb lists only in-frame clones, some missing. The table has around 60,000 clones, about 96% seen once. The sample consisted of CD8+ T cells from peripheral blood mononuclear cells, taken after pregnancy. These receptors were obtained from a female donor with multiple sclerosis, enrolled in a pregnancy study.

The V and J genes are TRBV9 and TRBJ2-1, with 11 nucleotides matching TRBD2. Germline V gene data show CDR1 as SGDLS and CDR2 as YYNGEE. This CDR3 is built from 16 residues. The junction had 9 bases not matched to a gene; V was cut back by 3 bases and J by 7 bases. CDR3 in DNA: TGTGCCAGCAGCGCACAACTAGCGGGAGTGGGAAATGAGCAGTTCTTC. As protein: CASSAQLAGVGNEQFF.

The CDR3 sequence: CASSSHRGRAEAFF. CDR3 nucleotide sequence: TGTGCCAGCAGTTCCCACAGGGGGCGTGCTGAAGCTTTCTTT. The rearrangement uses TRBV28 and TRBJ1-1; 9 nucleotides line up with TRBD1. The CDR3 totals 14 residues. With 4 bases clipped from V and 6 bases from J, the junction kept 6 bases outside the gene matches. CDR1 and CDR2 from the germline V gene are MDHEN and SYDVKM.

V usage is TRBV23-1 and J usage is TRBJ2-2, with 11 bases that match TRBD1. TRBV23-1 is annotated as an ORF whose role is uncertain. The CDR3 extends over 17 amino acids. The V segment lost 2 bases and the J segment 2 bases; nucleotides outside the gene matches: 4. The CDR3 DNA sequence: TGCGCCAGCAGTCAACTCCGGACAGGGGGCAACACCGGGGAGCTGTTTTTT. Amino acids: CASSQLRTGGNTGELFF.

The chain recombines TRBV13 with TRBJ2-7; a weak D match, TRBD2 (5 bases). Germline V gene sequence: CDR1 PRHDT, CDR2 FYEKMQ (reference sequence). The CDR3 extends over 14 amino acids. The V and J ends lost 0 bases and 2 bases respectively, with 8 bases between them. CDR3 nucleotides: TGTGCCAGCAGCTTAGGCGGGGTCGCCTACGAGCAGTACTTC. It encodes CASSLGGVAYEQYF.

The V and J genes are TRBV18 and TRBJ2-3; tentative D call: TRBD1 (7 bases). The CDR3 is made up of 15 amino acids. Germline V CDR1 and CDR2: KGHSH, LQKENI. V was cut by 4 bases and J by 8 bases, with 19 bases left in between. CDR3: CASSHPLQGRGTQYF. CDR3 nucleotides: TGTGCCAGCTCACACCCTCTACAGGGGCGGGGTACGCAGTATTTT.

The chain couples TRBV7-8 to TRBJ2-3; D gene ambiguous. The CDR3 has 16 amino acids. Germline CDR1 is SGHVS and CDR2 is FQNEAQ. V lost 1 base and J 0 bases, leaving 11 bases between the germline ends. The CDR3 nucleotides read TGTGCCAGCAGCTTAGTTTTCCTTTCTAGCACAGATACGCAGTATTTT. This codes for CASSLVFLSSTDTQYF.

The gene calls are TRBV25-1 and TRBJ2-1, with 8 bases lining up with TRBD1. CDR1 and CDR2 (germline): MGHDK, SYGVNS. The CDR3 spans 14 residues. The V segment lost 2 bases and the J segment 10 bases; nucleotides outside the gene matches: 7. As DNA, the CDR3 is TGTGCCAGCAGTGAACCGGGACAGGCAGGGGAGCAGTTCTTC. As protein: CASSEPGQAGEQFF.

J is TRBJ2-1 and V is TRBV19, with D possibly TRBD2 on 6 matching bases. V was trimmed by 5 bases and J by 7 bases, leaving 12 bases between them. This CDR3 is 13 amino acids long. The germline gives CDR1 LNHDA, CDR2 SQIVND (reference sequence). The DNA for the CDR3 is TGTGCCAGTAGTCTTCGTGGGGGGAATGAGCAGTTCTTC. This encodes CASSLRGGNEQFF.

The CDR3 region is CAKGDGRSGYTF. CDR3 DNA: TGTGCCAAGGGAGATGGCAGGTCGGGCTACACCTTC. The rearrangement uses TRBV28 and TRBJ1-2; D unresolved. Trimming stripped 10 bases from V and 8 bases from J, with 17 bases between. CDR3 length: 12 residues. Germline CDR1 reads MDHEN; CDR2 reads SYDVKM.

For the CDR3, the DNA is TGCGCCAGCAGCTTGACAGGGGGCTACACCGGGGAGCTGTTTTTT. Protein product: CASSLTGGYTGELFF. The rearrangement uses TRBV5-1 and TRBJ2-2; 9 bases are shared with TRBD1. The J segment lost 3 bases and the V segment lost 1 base, leaving 1 base of the junction unmatched. The CDR3 runs 15 residues. Germline assignment: CDR1 SGHRS and CDR2 YFSETQ.

V gene TRBV29-1 combines with J gene TRBJ2-5; 7 nucleotides match TRBD1. The ends lost 3 bases at V and 2 bases at J; junction bases unmatched: 6. CDR3 length: 14 residues. In germline, CDR1 is SQVTM, CDR2 ANQGSEA. DNA for the CDR3: TGCAGCGTTGACCCTCCGGGACAGCAAGAGACCCAGTACTTC. Translated, it gives CSVDPPGQQETQYF.

The V gene is TRBV20-1, the J gene TRBJ2-7; D may be TRBD1 (6 bases). Germline CDR1 reads DFQATT; CDR2 reads SNEGSKA (reference sequence). Trimming cost V 3 bases and J 3 bases, with 6 bases left between them. The CDR3 covers 11 residues. As DNA, the CDR3 is TGCAGTGCTAGGGACAGCTACGAGCAGTACTTC. This translates into CSARDSYEQYF.

The chain couples TRBV28 to TRBJ2-1; D uncertain. Trimming left V 1 base short and J 7 bases short, with 11 bases between. The V gene's germline CDR1 is MDHEN and CDR2 SYDVKM. This CDR3 contains 14 residues. The CDR3 protein is CASSLSLSLNEQFF. In nucleotides, the CDR3 is TGTGCCAGCAGTTTATCCCTCTCTCTTAATGAGCAGTTCTTC.

V gene TRBV21-1 combines with J gene TRBJ1-3. TRBV21-1 is a documented pseudogene. This CDR3 is 19 amino acids long. For the CDR3, the DNA is TGTGCCAGCAGCAACGGGGAATTGGGCAGTCACCCGACTGGAAACACCATATATTTT. This sequence encodes CASSNGELGSHPTGNTIYF.

The chain is built from TRBV4-1 and TRBJ2-1; 7 bases match TRBD2. Per germline, CDR1 MGHRA and CDR2 YSYEKL. The CDR3 spans 17 residues. J gave up 6 bases and V 1 base, and 12 bases lay outside the gene matches. CDR3 in DNA: TGCGCCAGCAGCCAAGTACGGGGGGTATTTGATGGCAATGAGCAGTTCTTC. Its translation is CASSQVRGVFDGNEQFF.

The rearrangement uses TRBV7-9 and TRBJ2-1; 9 positions match TRBD1. The CDR3 length is 15 residues. V lost 5 bases to trimming and J lost 7 bases; unmatched junction nucleotides: 9. CDR1 is SEHNR and CDR2 is FQNEAQ in the germline V gene (reference sequence). In DNA, the CDR3 is TGTGCCAGCAGCAATCCGGGACAGGGTTTAAATGAGCAGTTCTTC. It translates to CASSNPGQGLNEQFF.

The chain's CDR3 is CASSPMSQTYEQYF. CDR3 nucleotides: TGCGCCAGCAGCCCCATGAGTCAAACCTACGAGCAGTACTTC. This rearrangement joins TRBV5-1 to TRBJ2-7; D unclear. The V end was cut by 4 bases, the J end by 2 bases, with 13 bases between. The CDR3 runs 14 residues. The germline CDR1 and CDR2 sequences are SGHRS and YFSETQ.

The chain uses TRBV19 and TRBJ2-1, with 8 nucleotides matching TRBD2. The germline gives CDR1 LNHDA, CDR2 SQIVND (reference sequence). The CDR3 has 14 residues. V lost 7 bases, J lost 3 bases, and 5 bases stayed unmatched. CDR3 coding DNA: TGTGCCAGTACCCCGGGACTAGTCTACAATGAGCAGTTCTTC. Its protein is CASTPGLVYNEQFF.

The chain recombines TRBV9 with TRBJ2-7, with D possibly TRBD2 on 5 matching bases. The CDR3 spans 14 residues. V was trimmed by 0 bases and J by 3 bases, leaving 10 bases between them. CDR1 and CDR2 (germline): SGDLS, YYNGEE. The CDR3 DNA sequence: TGTGCCAGCAGCGTAGGAGAAGGGAGCTACGAGCAGTACTTC. Translation gives CASSVGEGSYEQYF.

This sequence joins TRBV19 and TRBJ1-2; D is possibly TRBD1 (6 bases). Trimming removed 3 bases from V and 6 bases from J, with 11 bases in between. CDR3 length: 13 amino acids. Germline assignment: CDR1 LNHDA and CDR2 SQIVND (reference sequence). The CDR3 DNA is TGTGCCAGTAGTATGTCGGCAGGGGATGGCTACACCTTC. Amino acid sequence: CASSMSAGDGYTF.

V gene TRBV7-8 combines with J gene TRBJ2-2, with 10 bases matching TRBD2. CDR3 length: 16 residues. J lost 6 bases, V lost 2 bases, and 6 bases had no gene match. Germline V lookup: CDR1 SGHVS, CDR2 FQNEAQ. Here the CDR3 reads CASSLPSGSYPGELFF. The CDR3 DNA follows: TGTGCCAGCAGCTTACCTAGCGGGAGCTATCCCGGGGAGCTGTTTTTT.

This clone appeared a single time. The chain links TRBV4-1 to TRBJ1-4; TRBD1 matches at 7 bases. Losses at the gene ends were 2 bases for V and 10 bases for J; bases not matched to a gene: 13. This CDR3 is built from 16 residues. Germline-derived CDR1 and CDR2 are MGHRA and YSYEKL. This CDR3 is CASSQSFDRATVKLFF. The CDR3 DNA reads TGCGCCAGCAGCCAATCCTTCGACAGGGCTACGGTAAAACTGTTTTTT.

The CDR3 here is CASSPGVGTYEQYF. The CDR3 DNA reads TGTGCCAGCAGCCCGGGGGTGGGTACCTACGAGCAGTACTTC. The chain joins TRBV5-5 to TRBJ2-7; D might be TRBD2 (6 bases). Between the trimmed V and J ends, which lost 4 bases and 2 bases, there was a span of 13 bases. The CDR3 covers 14 residues. The germline V gene encodes CDR1 SGHKS and CDR2 YYEKEE (reference sequence).

J is TRBJ2-7 and V is TRBV19; weak D call: TRBD1 (6 bases). V lost 6 bases and J 3 bases, leaving 18 bases between the germline ends. From germline, CDR1 is LNHDA and CDR2 SQIVND (reference sequence). The CDR3 is 15 residues long. The CDR3 reads CASSPGAGQLYEQYF. CDR3 nucleotides: TGTGCCAGTAGCCCCGGCGCTGGACAGCTCTACGAGCAGTACTTC.

The V call is TRBV5-1, the J call TRBJ1-6; D possibly corresponds to TRBD1 (5 bases). V was clipped by 0 bases and J by 9 bases, with 10 bases between them. The CDR3 has 14 amino acids. CDR1 and CDR2 from the germline V gene are SGHRS and YFSETQ. The CDR3 here is CASSLEQVGSPLHF. For the CDR3, the DNA is TGCGCCAGCAGCTTGGAACAGGTCGGTTCACCCCTCCACTTT.

This chain joins TRBV6-1 and TRBJ1-6; 7 bases are shared with TRBD1. With 3 bases clipped from V and 7 bases from J, the junction kept 12 bases outside the gene matches. Germline CDR1 MNHNS, CDR2 SASEGT. The CDR3 length is 17 residues. The CDR3 loop reads CASSELNPGQLNSPLHF. The CDR3 DNA follows: TGTGCCAGCAGTGAGCTAAACCCGGGACAGCTGAATTCACCCCTCCACTTT.

The genes are TRBV29-1 and TRBJ2-4; D possibly corresponds to TRBD2 (6 bases). The V and J ends lost 3 bases and 7 bases respectively, with 13 bases between them. The germline V gene has CDR1 SQVTM and CDR2 ANQGSEA. This CDR3 is 13 amino acids long. The CDR3 protein is CSVETGEGNIQYF. CDR3 DNA sequence: TGCAGCGTTGAGACGGGAGAGGGGAACATTCAGTACTTC.

The chain uses TRBV6-1 and TRBJ2-7; no definite D call. Germline V gene sequence: CDR1 MNHNS, CDR2 SASEGT. V was clipped by 10 bases and J by 5 bases, with 9 bases between them. The CDR3 length is 10 residues. In DNA form, the CDR3 reads TGTGCCATCAAGGAGCACGAGCAGTACTTC. It encodes CAIKEHEQYF.

This sequence joins TRBV28 and TRBJ1-3; 7 nucleotides agree with TRBD1. The V segment lost 6 bases and the J segment 6 bases; nucleotides outside the gene matches: 11. This CDR3 has 15 residues. Germline CDR1 and CDR2: MDHEN and SYDVKM. CDR3 sequence reads: CASSPRGTAANTIYF. The CDR3 DNA reads TGTGCCAGCAGCCCACGAGGGACAGCCGCAAACACCATATATTTT.